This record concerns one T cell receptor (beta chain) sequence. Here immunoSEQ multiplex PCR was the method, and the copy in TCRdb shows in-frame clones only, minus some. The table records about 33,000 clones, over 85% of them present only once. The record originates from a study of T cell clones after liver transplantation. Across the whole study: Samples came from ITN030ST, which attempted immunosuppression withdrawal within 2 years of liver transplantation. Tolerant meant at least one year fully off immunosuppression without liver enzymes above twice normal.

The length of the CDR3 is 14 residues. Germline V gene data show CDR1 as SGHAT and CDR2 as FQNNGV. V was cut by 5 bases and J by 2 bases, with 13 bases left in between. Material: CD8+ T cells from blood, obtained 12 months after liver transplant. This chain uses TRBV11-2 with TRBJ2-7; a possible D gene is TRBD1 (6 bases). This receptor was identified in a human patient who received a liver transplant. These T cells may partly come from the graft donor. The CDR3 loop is CASSLQGITYEQYF. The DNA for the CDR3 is TGTGCCAGCAGCCTCCAGGGGATTACCTACGAGCAGTACTTC.